One and the same sample provided the 28 T cell receptor beta chains below, sequenced in a study of blood T cell repertoires in COVID-19. Assay used: immunoSEQ multiplex PCR; TCRdb lists only in-frame clones, some missing. Among about 50,000 clones, about 83% were seen once, and the ten largest hold 16%. Sequencing input: peripheral blood. All receptors derive from a man in his forties with acute or convalescent COVID-19.

J is TRBJ2-7 and V is TRBV19; 10 bases are shared with TRBD1. The CDR3 runs to 13 residues. V lost 1 base to trimming and J lost 7 bases; unmatched junction nucleotides: 1. CDR1 and CDR2 from the germline V gene are LNHDA and SQIVND (reference sequence). The CDR3 reads CASSIGTGGEQYF. CDR3 in DNA: TGTGCCAGTAGTATAGGGACAGGGGGAGAGCAGTACTTC.

The V and J genes are TRBV6-5 and TRBJ1-4, with a possible D match to TRBD1 (5 bases). The V and J ends lost 6 bases and 4 bases respectively, with 15 bases between them. This CDR3 region has 15 residues. Germline-derived CDR1 and CDR2 are MNHEY and SVGAGI. The CDR3 coding sequence is TGTGCCAGCAGAGGGCAGACAGTCTTTAATGAAAAACTGTTTTTT. Translated, it gives CASRGQTVFNEKLFF.

The chain links TRBV3-1 (or the pseudogene TRBV3-2) to TRBJ2-3, with 9 bases matching TRBD2. The CDR3 covers 17 residues. The J segment lost 0 bases and the V segment lost 1 base, leaving 5 bases of the junction unmatched. CDR1 and CDR2 (germline): LGHDT, YNNKEL (reference sequence). For the CDR3, the DNA is TGTGCCAGCAGCCAAGGGTCTCTAGCGGGAAGCACAGATACGCAGTATTTT. Protein product: CASSQGSLAGSTDTQYF.

V is TRBV28 and J is TRBJ1-5, with a weak D call TRBD1 (5 bases). The CDR3 is 15 residues long. Trimming stripped 6 bases from V and 4 bases from J, with 16 bases between. From germline, CDR1 is MDHEN and CDR2 SYDVKM. The CDR3: CASSPGGSRNQPQHF. In DNA, the CDR3 is TGTGCCAGCAGCCCCGGGGGGTCACGAAATCAGCCCCAGCATTTT.

This chain connects TRBV7-2 to TRBJ1-1; D ambiguous. CDR1 is SGHTA and CDR2 is FQGNSA in the germline V gene. V was clipped by 5 bases and J by 3 bases, with 7 bases between them. CDR3 size: 12 residues. For the CDR3, the DNA is TGTGCCAGCAGCATACTACACACTGAAGCTTTCTTT. Protein: CASSILHTEAFF.

This chain connects TRBV19 to TRBJ1-1; perhaps TRBD1 as D (5 bases). Germline V gene sequence: CDR1 LNHDA, CDR2 SQIVND (reference sequence). The CDR3 sequence is 11 residues long. The ends were cut back, 7 bases at V and 7 bases at J, with 10 bases in the middle. The CDR3 loop is CASKKGLEAFF. The DNA of the CDR3 is TGTGCCAGTAAGAAGGGGCTTGAAGCTTTCTTT.

The chain uses TRBV28 and TRBJ2-6, with D unresolved. The V and J ends lost 2 bases and 2 bases respectively, with 7 bases between them. Germline V gene lookup returns CDR1 MDHEN and CDR2 SYDVKM. The CDR3 is made up of 15 amino acids. This CDR3 is CASSLRQAGANVLTF. CDR3 nucleotide sequence: TGTGCCAGCAGTTTACGGCAGGCTGGGGCCAACGTCCTGACTTTC.

Here the CDR3 DNA reads TGTGCCAGCAGCGTAGCCGCCACCGGGGAGCTGTTTTTT. It translates to CASSVAATGELFF. The V and J genes are TRBV5-4 and TRBJ2-2; unclear D gene. CDR1 SGHNT and CDR2 YYREEE come from the germline V gene (reference sequence). Trimming removed 4 bases at V and 4 bases at J, with 8 bases between. The CDR3 spans 13 residues.

The chain couples TRBV27 to TRBJ2-2, with D possibly TRBD2 on 7 matching bases. V was cut by 4 bases and J by 4 bases, with 13 bases left in between. This CDR3 has 15 residues. Germline V lookup: CDR1 MNHEY, CDR2 SMNVEV (reference sequence). DNA of the CDR3: TGTGCCAGCAGTTCAGCTAGGGGGGGCACCGGGGAGCTGTTTTTT. Amino acid sequence: CASSSARGGTGELFF.

As to this clone: One end of the junction fails to match germline, which may point to a read error. The chain recombines TRBV6-1 with TRBJ2-3, with 14 nucleotides matching TRBD2. Germline assignment: CDR1 MNHNS and CDR2 SASEGT. CDR3 length: 17 residues. CDR3 amino acids: CASREEGLAGVEDTQYF. In DNA form, the CDR3 reads TGTGCCAGCAGGGAAGAGGGACTAGCGGGAGTCGAGGATACGCAGTATTTT.

This rearrangement joins TRBV11-2 to TRBJ2-1; 7 bases agree with TRBD2. This CDR3 comprises 15 residues. The V gene end was trimmed by 5 bases and the J gene end by 9 bases; junction bases not matched to a gene: 13. Looked up from germline, CDR1 is SGHAT and CDR2 is FQNNGV. In DNA, the CDR3 is TGTGCCAGCAGCATCTCAGGGAACCCGGGGGGTGAGCAGTTCTTC. It yields the protein CASSISGNPGGEQFF.

The V and J genes are TRBV6-5 and TRBJ2-3; TRBD1 matches 8 bases. The CDR3 contains 15 residues. Looked up from germline, CDR1 is MNHEY and CDR2 is SVGAGI. The J segment lost 5 bases and the V segment lost 6 bases, leaving 10 bases of the junction unmatched. The CDR3 reads CASSKSWTGRDTQYF. The CDR3 coding sequence is TGTGCCAGCAGCAAGTCGTGGACAGGGAGAGATACGCAGTATTTT.

Only one count was recorded for this clone. The chain links TRBV3-1 (or the pseudogene TRBV3-2) to TRBJ1-2; D not certain. The CDR3 loop spans 12 amino acids. V was trimmed by 1 base and J by 6 bases, leaving 6 bases between them. Germline loops: CDR1 LGHDT, CDR2 YNNKEL (reference sequence). The CDR3 DNA reads TGTGCCAGCAGCCAAGTGAGGAATGGCTACACCTTC. Translated, it gives CASSQVRNGYTF.

This chain links TRBV2 with TRBJ1-3; D gene unclear. There are 16 residues in the CDR3. Germline lookup yields CDR1 SNHLY and CDR2 FYNNEI. The V end lost 4 bases, the J end lost 2 bases, and 15 bases lay between the germline ends. The CDR3 bases are TGTGCCAGCAGTGTGAGAGGATCGGGGACTGGAAACACCATATATTTT. Protein: CASSVRGSGTGNTIYF.

The chain carries TRBV5-1 and TRBJ1-5, with 9 bases that match TRBD1. CDR1 SGHRS and CDR2 YFSETQ come from the germline V gene. The CDR3 has 15 residues. V shed 0 bases, J shed 5 bases, and the junction held 3 bases outside the gene matches. The CDR3 DNA is TGCGCCAGCAGCTTGGAGGGACAGGGATATCAGCCCCAGCATTTT. Amino acids: CASSLEGQGYQPQHF.

This chain joins TRBV12-3 or TRBV12-4 and TRBJ1-2, with TRBD1 matching over 8 bases. The CDR3 has 13 residues. The V and J ends lost 3 bases and 3 bases, in that order; junction bases with no gene match: 0. CDR3 DNA sequence: TGTGCCAGCAGTTTGACAGGGGACTATGGCTACACCTTC. It is translated as CASSLTGDYGYTF.

The gene calls are TRBV7-6 and TRBJ1-1; TRBD1 might be the D (6 bases). Trimming cost V 5 bases and J 1 base, with 14 bases left between them. This CDR3 has 15 amino acids. CDR1 is SGHVS and CDR2 is FNYEAQ in the germline V gene. The CDR3 DNA is TGTGCCAGCAGCGGTAATACAGGGTCGAACACTGAAGCTTTCTTT. This gives the protein CASSGNTGSNTEAFF.

This chain connects TRBV10-3 to TRBJ1-1; unclear D gene. CDR1 ENHRY and CDR2 SYGVKD come from the germline V gene. The V end was cut by 6 bases, the J end by 1 base, with 21 bases between. This CDR3 has 17 amino acids. CDR3: CAISLGPIKPQNTEAFF. CDR3 sequence (DNA): TGTGCCATCAGCCTTGGTCCGATAAAGCCCCAGAACACTGAAGCTTTCTTT.

This chain uses TRBV5-5 with TRBJ1-1, with D uncertain. Trimming removed 1 base from V and 0 bases from J, with 10 bases in between. CDR1 SGHKS and CDR2 YYEKEE come from the germline V gene (reference sequence). This CDR3 comprises 15 residues. The CDR3 here is CASSLSPTVNTEAFF. CDR3 nucleotides: TGTGCCAGCAGCTTGTCACCTACAGTGAACACTGAAGCTTTCTTT.

The V call is TRBV24-1, the J call TRBJ1-2, with D possibly being TRBD1 (6 bases). Trimming removed 2 bases at V and 0 bases at J, with 9 bases between. CDR1 is KGHDR and CDR2 is SFDVKD in the germline V gene. The CDR3 covers 15 residues. Here the CDR3 reads CATSDSDRANYGYTF. The CDR3 bases are TGTGCCACCAGTGATTCGGACAGAGCTAACTATGGCTACACCTTC.

The chain couples TRBV3-1 (or the pseudogene TRBV3-2) to TRBJ1-3, with unresolved D. V lost 4 bases and J 0 bases, leaving 4 bases between the germline ends. CDR3 length equals 13 residues. Germline CDR1 reads LGHDT; CDR2 reads YNNKEL (reference sequence). The CDR3 sequence is CASSLHSGNTIYF. In DNA form, the CDR3 reads TGTGCCAGCAGCCTACACTCTGGAAACACCATATATTTT.

V usage is TRBV6-5 and J usage is TRBJ2-7, with D possibly TRBD1 on 5 matching bases. The germline V gene has CDR1 MNHEY and CDR2 SVGAGI. Trimming took off 6 bases at V and 7 bases at J, with 16 bases between the two ends. This CDR3 spans 13 amino acids. The chain's CDR3 is CASSRVRSWEQYV. The CDR3 DNA reads TGTGCCAGCAGCAGGGTCAGGTCGTGGGAGCAGTACGTC.

The table lists this clone with a count of one. The chain has TRBV4-1 and TRBJ2-1; 7 bases are shared with TRBD2. V lost 4 bases to trimming and J lost 7 bases; unmatched junction nucleotides: 13. Germline loops: CDR1 MGHRA, CDR2 YSYEKL. The length of the CDR3 is 16 residues. CDR3 in amino acids: CASSRIPGTILNEQFF. Written as DNA, the CDR3 is TGCGCCAGCAGCCGCATCCCCGGGACTATATTAAATGAGCAGTTCTTC.

The CDR3: CASSFGRVNEKLFF. DNA for the CDR3: TGTGCCAGCAGCTTCGGCAGGGTTAATGAAAAACTGTTTTTT. V usage is TRBV5-6 and J usage is TRBJ1-4; tentative D call: TRBD1 (5 bases). Germline assignment: CDR1 SGHDT and CDR2 YYEEEE. Trimming removed 2 bases from V and 4 bases from J, with 9 bases in between. This CDR3 region has 14 residues.

The gene calls are TRBV19 and TRBJ2-2, with TRBD1 identical over 8 bases. The CDR3 is 15 amino acids. The ends lost 6 bases at V and 1 base at J; junction bases unmatched: 4. Germline assignment: CDR1 LNHDA and CDR2 SQIVND (reference sequence). The CDR3 coding sequence is TGTGCCAGTAGACTAGACAGGGGGAACACCGGGGAGCTGTTTTTT. Protein sequence: CASRLDRGNTGELFF.

The rearrangement uses TRBV6-1 and TRBJ2-1, with 9 nucleotides matching TRBD1. Germline V CDR1 and CDR2: MNHNS, SASEGT. The CDR3 spans 15 residues. The trim removed 2 bases at V and 5 bases at J, leaving 4 bases unmatched. CDR3 region: CASSERTGANNEQFF. CDR3 in DNA: TGTGCCAGCAGTGAAAGGACAGGGGCTAACAATGAGCAGTTCTTC.

The V gene is TRBV2, the J gene TRBJ2-2, with 15 positions matching TRBD2. With V trimmed by 5 bases and J by 2 bases, 9 bases remained unmatched. The length of the CDR3 is 19 residues. Per the germline V gene, CDR1 is SNHLY and CDR2 is FYNNEI. Here the CDR3 reads CASSPPPGLAGGNTGELFF. In DNA, the CDR3 is TGTGCCAGCAGTCCTCCCCCGGGACTAGCGGGGGGTAACACCGGGGAGCTGTTTTTT.

This clone was seen once. The J gene is TRBJ1-6, the V gene TRBV12-5; D gene uncertain. The CDR3 extends over 13 amino acids. The V gene lost 1 base and the J gene lost 10 bases, with 8 bases spanning the gap. The germline gives CDR1 LGHNT, CDR2 FRNRAP. This CDR3 is CASGLGEVSPLHF. Here the CDR3 DNA reads TGTGCTAGTGGTTTGGGGGAGGTGTCACCCCTCCACTTT.